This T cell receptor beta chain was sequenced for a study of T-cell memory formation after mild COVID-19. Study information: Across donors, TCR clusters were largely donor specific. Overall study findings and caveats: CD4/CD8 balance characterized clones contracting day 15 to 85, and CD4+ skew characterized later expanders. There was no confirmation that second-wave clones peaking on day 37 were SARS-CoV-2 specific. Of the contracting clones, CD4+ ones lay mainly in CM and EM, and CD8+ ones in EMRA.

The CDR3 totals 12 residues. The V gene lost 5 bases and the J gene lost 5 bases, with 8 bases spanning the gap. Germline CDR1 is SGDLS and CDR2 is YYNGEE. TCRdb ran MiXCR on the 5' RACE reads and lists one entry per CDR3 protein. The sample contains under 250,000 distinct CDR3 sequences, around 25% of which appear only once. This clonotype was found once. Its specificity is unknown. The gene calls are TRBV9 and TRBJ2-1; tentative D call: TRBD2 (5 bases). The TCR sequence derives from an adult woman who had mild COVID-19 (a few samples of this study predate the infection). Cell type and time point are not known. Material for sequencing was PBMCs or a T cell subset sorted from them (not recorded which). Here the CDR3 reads CASRGLNNEQFF. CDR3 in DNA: TGTGCCAGCAGAGGACTCAACAATGAGCAGTTCTTC.